This T cell receptor (beta chain) was sequenced in a study of T cell clonality in common variable immunodeficiency. General study points: Fewer deletions and N-nucleotide insertions were reportedly seen in common variable immunodeficiency TCR beta sequences. CVID subjects had higher TCRbeta clonality than healthy controls, most marked in about a third.

CDR3 length: 13 amino acids. The germline gives CDR1 LNHDA, CDR2 SQIVND (reference sequence). The trim removed 2 bases at V and 7 bases at J, leaving 4 bases unmatched. Reduced serum IgG, IgA and/or IgM plus specific antibody deficiency defined CVID. Donors gave roughly 4.5 to 8 ml heparinized peripheral whole blood. This clone was observed a handful of times. As yet, its antigen is unknown. Read data end 3 residues before the CDR3 end; the end is taken from the germline J gene. Generated by immunoSEQ multiplex PCR, the TCRdb table keeps only in-frame clones and is missing some. The repertoire consists of some 27,000 clones, none detected only once.

Input material: peripheral blood mononuclear cells. The TCR sequence derives from a human donor with common variable immunodeficiency. This rearrangement joins TRBV19 to TRBJ1-2; TRBD1 agrees at 7 bases. The DNA read from the CDR3 is TGTGCCAGTAGTATAAACGGACAGGCTGGC. This gives the protein CASSINGQAG. The whole CDR3 is CASSINGQAGYTF.